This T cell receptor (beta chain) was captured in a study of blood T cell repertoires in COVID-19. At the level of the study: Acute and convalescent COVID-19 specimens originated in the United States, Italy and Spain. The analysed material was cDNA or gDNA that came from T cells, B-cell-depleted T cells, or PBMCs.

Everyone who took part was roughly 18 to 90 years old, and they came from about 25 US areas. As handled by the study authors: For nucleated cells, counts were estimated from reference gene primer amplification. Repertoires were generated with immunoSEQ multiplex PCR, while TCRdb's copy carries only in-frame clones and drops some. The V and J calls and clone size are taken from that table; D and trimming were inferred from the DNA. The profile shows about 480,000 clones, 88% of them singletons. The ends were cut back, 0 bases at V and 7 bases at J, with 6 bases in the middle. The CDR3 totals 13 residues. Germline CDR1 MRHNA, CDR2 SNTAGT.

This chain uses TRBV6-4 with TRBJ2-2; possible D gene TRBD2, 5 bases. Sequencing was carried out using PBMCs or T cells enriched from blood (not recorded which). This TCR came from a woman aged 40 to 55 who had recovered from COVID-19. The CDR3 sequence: CASSDSGIGELFF. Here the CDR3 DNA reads TGTGCCAGCAGTGACTCCGGGATCGGGGAGCTGTTTTTT.